The source of this TCR beta chain is a study of cytomegalovirus exposure and HLA in healthy donors (TCRdb year 2017). Background on the whole study: An earlier analysis of 550 to 700 of the donors reported 250 to 300 Gb of sequence data and around 120 million unique TCR beta sequences from about 180 million T cells. Around 330 gigabases of sequencing data and roughly 80 million unique TCR sequences made up an early release that covered 500 to 650 HLA-typed donors. Of the roughly 430 genotyped donors, approximately 80% fell in the genetic ancestry cluster associated with self-reported Caucasian donors. The study aimed to test whether cataloging public T cell receptors could reveal signatures of past pathogen exposure. Using immunosequencing, the study profiled T cell repertoires from about 620 subjects and related those repertoires to cytomegalovirus serostatus. Besides the first cohort of some 670 subjects, a separate validation cohort made up of around 120 different subjects was used. High-throughput TCR immunosequencing, statistical association of individual TCRs with disease status, and machine learning were combined to predict cytomegalovirus infection status. A later analysis re-analyzed previously published TCR beta repertoires from roughly 630 donors and added high-resolution HLA genotyping to study TCR occurrence patterns. In the later analysis, no new phenotypic data were used to find candidate immune exposures; instead, reliance was placed on TCR beta sequences and their occurrence across donors. In an earlier analysis of roughly 580 of the donors, high-throughput TCR beta sequencing was used to judge whether each TCR beta V gene segment behaved as functional or pseudogenic. Donor age, sex, ethnicity and CMV serostatus were compiled alongside the repertoire data. Genome-wide SNP genotypes for about 65% of the roughly 670 donors were used in a later genetic analysis, which treated that subset as a discovery cohort. All discovery cohort repertoires had been generated on a single sequencing platform. Class I and class II HLA loci were covered by the typing at four-digit resolution. The number of donors typed differed by locus, with about 620-630 for A, B, C, DRB1 and DQB1, 522 for DQA1, 606 for DPA1, and under 490 for DPB1. Several DR-DQ haplotypes were treated as single units for association and clustering because of strong linkage in the cohort. Across approximately 400 genotyped donors of the cohort, an average of approximately 220,000 unique TCR beta nucleotide sequences per donor were sequenced, and roughly 20% of those sequences were non-productive. The paper's findings and limits, for the study overall: Immune exposure information for the cohort was limited to CMV serostatus. Correlated functional status among segregating V segments might be attributable to linkage disequilibrium, but an unknown experimental factor could not be ruled out. Cytomegalovirus status was reported to be diagnosed by the classifier with high specificity and sensitivity in both the original and validation cohorts. In a later analysis, several top co-occurrence clusters were reported to appear linked to parvovirus B19, influenza, CMV and Epstein-Barr virus. Most TCR sequences were observed very rarely across donors, whereas some public TCRs were present in many individuals. V-gene and J-gene trimming of TCR beta chains was associated with a missense DCLRE1C variant in a later genetic analysis, and the association was replicated in an independent cohort. An earlier analysis of several hundred of the donors showed that most TCR beta V segments appeared in productive rearrangements either about 90% or about 30% of the time, which broadly matched IMGT annotations. In the study, about 150 TCR beta chains were listed as associated with cytomegalovirus. The 87-base-pair reads could not distinguish some IMGT-functional V segments, including TRBV6-2 and TRBV6-3, so those segments were excluded. The earlier analysis of nearly 600 of the donors excluded 15 to 20 rarely observed V segments, including chromosome 9 orphons, because counts were too low. Presence/absence analyses assumed roughly uniform sequencing depth across donors, an assumption that may not hold. In a later analysis, the rate of TCR association differed among HLA loci, with DRB1 alleles having the most associated TCRs and HLA-C alleles having the fewest. A further reported finding was that TCR beta sequences accurately predicted the HLA-A and HLA-B alleles for most subjects in the first cohort. At a false discovery rate of 0.05, a later analysis linked 16,951 TCR beta sequences to specific HLA alleles. Only TCR beta chains were sequenced in this cohort, and the absence of alpha or paired-chain data limited detectable features. In a later analysis, HLA-associated TCR beta chains were found to be more clonally expanded and to have lower generation probabilities than equally common non-associated chains. It was suggested by the authors that the approach could potentially be generalized to other disease states and immunological phenotypes. Compared with the approximately 700-donor mean, donors in an Asian-associated ancestry cluster had fewer N-insertions in productive TCRs, according to a later genetic analysis. Assigning TCR associations to individual alleles was difficult when HLA alleles, especially DR and DQ, strongly co-occurred. HLA typing was unavailable for some donors at each locus, so association tests used only the typed subset. In vitro tests confirmed that three of the cytomegalovirus-associated TCR beta chains recognize cytomegalovirus antigens. In a later analysis, most CMV-associated TCR beta chains were found to appear HLA-restricted, with HLA associations seemingly driven largely by CMV exposure. A group of highly shared sequence variants was considered likely to be a technical artifact of the sequencing pipeline.

Germline trimming: 0 bases from V, 3 bases from J; junction bases outside gene matches: 5. The germline V gene encodes CDR1 SGDLS and CDR2 YYNGEE. CDR3 length: 16 amino acids, cysteine to phenylalanine. Only CDR3 DNA remains: 48 bases, in frame from the first base. The cohort comprised 550 to 700 healthy bone marrow donors. Cohort members were all nominally healthy when sampled, although unrecorded immune exposures were likely present. The donor was CMV seropositive and belonged to the group of 250 to 350 seropositive cohort members. A peripheral blood sample was provided by each donor, and peripheral blood mononuclear cells were used for TCR beta sequencing. The Qiagen DNeasy Blood Extraction Kit was used to extract genomic DNA from the blood cell samples. With respect to this clone: The specificity of this receptor is unknown. There are no base qualities to consult, and no much larger clone falls within one base.

Libraries were constructed by the immunoSEQ multiplex PCR assay. A mixture of 60 forward primers for TCR Vbeta segments and 13 reverse primers for TCR Jbeta segments was used in the multiplex PCR. Amplification of the CDR3 region of rearranged TCR beta genes was performed with a multiplex PCR assay on genomic DNA. The Illumina HiSeq System was used to sequence the amplified TCR beta libraries as 87-base-pair reads. The authors processed their data as follows. In a later analysis, approximately 74 million unique TCR beta chains were counted across the approximately 640 repertoires, and roughly 11 million of these chains were shared by at least two donors. A nearest-neighbor algorithm error-corrected the raw reads and collapsed the reads into unique sequences, merging closely related sequences to remove PCR and sequencing errors. To assign V, D and J gene segments, CDR3 sequences were aligned to IMGT reference sequences. For a sequence to be retained, a match of at least six nucleotides to both a V gene segment and a J gene segment was required. Rearrangements were classified as productive when the CDR3 lacked stop codons and remained in frame with V and J, and all other rearrangements were classified as non-productive. CDR3 was defined according to IMGT convention as the region running from the second conserved V-encoded cysteine to the conserved J-encoded phenylalanine. Sequences without an unambiguous match to a single V gene segment were excluded from the earlier analysis of 500 to 700 of the donors. An earlier analysis of a few hundred of the donors called V segments functional above 56.7% productive rearrangements and segregating when the between-donor standard deviation exceeded 5%. A statistical classification framework was developed to diagnose cytomegalovirus status using the catalog of TCR beta chain sequences. A later analysis assigned V and J genes by comparing TCR nucleotide sequences with IMGT/GENE-DB human TR gene sequences. In a later analysis, CDR3 sequences and most-parsimonious VDJ recombination scenarios were assigned using the TCRdist pipeline. In a later analysis, each TCR beta chain was defined by its CDR3 amino acid sequence together with its V-gene family, and reads lacking a unique V-gene family were excluded. As a way to deal with suspected cross-contamination and a sequencing artifact, a later analysis dropped nearly 600 nucleotide sequences that were highly shared and had low generation probability. In a later analysis, a clonal expansion index for each public chain was calculated from normalized within-repertoire ranks of inferred template counts. A later analysis computed generation probabilities with a VDJ recombination model fitted to out-of-frame rearrangements, and checked the results against IGoR. Hypergeometric tests were used in a later analysis to score TCR-TCR, TCR-HLA and TCR-CMV co-occurrence, with a repertoire-size bias correction applied to the TCR pairs. A later analysis estimated false discovery rates by permuting HLA or CMV assignments 20 times. In a later analysis, co-occurring TCRs were grouped with DBSCAN, and TCRdist sequence similarity was added when clustering was performed within HLA-allele-positive subsets. Repertoires with fewer than 30,000 or more than 120,000 public chains, plus five repertoires with anomalous nucleotide sharing, were excluded from co-occurrence clustering. TCRdb stores this immuneACCESS table with in-frame sequences only. Part of the clones is absent; in the studies checked, under half of the shortfall reflects unresolved V genes, and no reason is known for the rest. V and J calls and clone size are as listed in that table; D and trimming were resolved from the DNA. The sample records roughly 100,000 clones, 65% to 85% of which are singletons. Roughly 2.9% of the sample is in the top ten clones.

The chain uses TRBV9 and TRBJ2-3, with 9 central nucleotides matching TRBD2. This TCR derives from a male donor in good health and CMV-seropositive. The sample comprised PBMCs. The DNA is as follows: TGTGCCAGCAGCGTAGAAAGCGGGGGGCCTACAGATACGCAGTATTTT. This encodes CASSVESGGPTDTQYF.